These T cell receptor beta chains were read from a single sample in a study of T cells in Graves' hyperthyroidism and ophthalmopathy. TCRdb itself ran the multiplex PCR reads through MiXCR, one entry per CDR3 protein. The sample yields fewer than 450,000 distinct CDR3 sequences, roughly 20% seen once. The sample taken for sequencing was blood. The receptors originated from a man aged 18 to 30 with Graves' ophthalmopathy. Both conserved end residues are part of each CDR3. A D gene is named only where the DNA matches it firmly. Rows give clone size only sometimes, using once, few, many, or a class for an expanded clone.

v_call	d_call	j_call	clone_size	cdr3_nt	cdr3_aa
TRBV20-1	-	TRBJ1-1	many	TGCAGTGCTGCAGGGCTAACAGTCGACACTGAAGCTTTCTTT	CSAAGLTVDTEAFF
TRBV20-1	TRBD2	TRBJ2-4	-	TGCAGTGCTAGGCCCAACGCGGGGGAAAACATTCAGTACTTC	CSARPNAGENIQYF
TRBV10-1	-	TRBJ2-1	-	TGCGCCAGCAGCCTTGACAATGAGCAGTTCTTC	CASSLDNEQFF
TRBV11-2	TRBD1	TRBJ1-1	-	TGTGCCAGCAGCTCTGGGACAGGGATCGGAGCTTTCTTT	CASSSGTGIGAFF
TRBV7-9	TRBD1	TRBJ1-2	many	TGTGCCAGCAGCGGACAGGACTATGGCTACACCTTC	CASSGQDYGYTF
TRBV5-6	-	TRBJ1-4	few	TGTGCCAGCAGCTTGTGGGCAGATGAAAAACTGTTTTTT	CASSLWADEKLFF
TRBV4-1	-	TRBJ2-5	few	TGCGCCAGCAGCCATCCCGGGGCCCTCCAAGAGACCCAGTACTTC	CASSHPGALQETQYF
TRBV20-1	TRBD2	TRBJ2-1	few	TGCAGTGCCAACAAGAGGCGGGGGGGGGGGAATGAGCAGTTCTTC	CSANKRRGGGNEQFF
TRBV5-6	-	TRBJ2-7	-	TGTGCCAGCAGCAACAGACCCTACGAGCAGTACTTC	CASSNRPYEQYF
TRBV24-1	TRBD2	TRBJ2-3	many	TGTGCCACCAGTGAGCCGGGGGGATCGAGTGATACGCAGTATTTT	CATSEPGGSSDTQYF
TRBV13	-	TRBJ2-1	many	TGTGCCAGCAGCTTGACCGGGACGGTTAAATACAATGAGCAGTTCTTC	CASSLTGTVKYNEQFF
TRBV12-3/TRBV12-4	-	TRBJ2-1	many	TGTGCCAGCAGTGTGACTCGCGGGGTCCTCAATGAGCAGTTCTTC	CASSVTRGVLNEQFF
TRBV2	-	TRBJ2-7	-	TGTGCCAGCAGGGGACGGGACCTGCAGTACTTC	CASRGRDLQYF
TRBV6-4	TRBD2	TRBJ2-1	few	TGTGCCAGCACTAGCGGGAGAAGCTCCTACAATGAGCAGTTCTTC	CASTSGRSSYNEQFF
TRBV11-2	-	TRBJ1-5	-	TGTGCCAGCACCCGGGGGGGCGGGGGTCAGCCCCAGCATTTT	CASTRGGGGQPQHF
TRBV12-3/TRBV12-4	-	TRBJ1-5	-	TGTGCCAGCTCGATCAGGGGATATAGCAATCAGCCCCAGCATTTT	CASSIRGYSNQPQHF
TRBV27	TRBD2	TRBJ2-3	many	TGTGCCAGCAGTTCCACAGCGGGGATAGATACGCAGTATTTT	CASSSTAGIDTQYF
TRBV10-2	-	TRBJ2-7	few	TGCGCCAGCAGCAGCCAGAGGGGCTACGAGCAGTACTTC	CASSSQRGYEQYF
TRBV5-1	-	TRBJ1-4	many	TGCGCCAGCAGCTTGAATGGACCGGATGAAAAACTGTTTTTT	CASSLNGPDEKLFF
TRBV5-6	-	TRBJ2-5	many	TGTGCCAGCAGCTTAGCAGGTATAGAGACCCAGTACTTC	CASSLAGIETQYF
TRBV6-2/TRBV6-3	-	TRBJ1-5	-	TGTGCCAGCAGGAATACAGGCAATCAGCCCCAGCATTTT	CASRNTGNQPQHF
TRBV5-1	-	TRBJ2-2	many	TGCGCCAGCAGCCCTGACCAGGCGAGGACCGGGGAGCTGTTTTTT	CASSPDQARTGELFF
TRBV6-2/TRBV6-3	-	TRBJ2-2	few	TGTGCCAGCAGTTACTCGACGTCAGGGCCGGGGGAGCTGTTTTTT	CASSYSTSGPGELFF
TRBV15	-	TRBJ2-1	-	TGTGCCACCAGCAGGGACAGAAAAAATGAGCAGTTCTTC	CATSRDRKNEQFF
TRBV12-3/TRBV12-4	-	TRBJ2-3	many	TGTGCCAGCAGACCCCTATCCGGCGATACGCAGTATTTT	CASRPLSGDTQYF
TRBV6-1	-	TRBJ1-1	many	TGTGCCAGCAGTGAAGCGCTGGACCGGTCCGCTTTCTTT	CASSEALDRSAFF
TRBV7-3	-	TRBJ2-5	-	TGTGCCAGCAGCATGGCTCTGGAGACCCAGTACTTC	CASSMALETQYF
TRBV7-6	-	TRBJ1-1	-	TGTGCCAGCAGGCAAATAGGGAAGACTGAAGCTTTCTTT	CASRQIGKTEAFF
TRBV2	TRBD2	TRBJ2-7	many	TGTGCCAGCAGGGTCGCGAGCGGGGGGGCGTACGAGCAGTACTTC	CASRVASGGAYEQYF
TRBV20-1	-	TRBJ2-3	many	TGCAGTGCTAGTAGGGGTACAGATACGCAGTATTTT	CSASRGTDTQYF
TRBV20-1	-	TRBJ1-3	few	TGCAGTGCTAGAGATCCCAGGGCTGGAAACACCATATATTTT	CSARDPRAGNTIYF
TRBV24-1	TRBD1	TRBJ2-3	many	TGTGCCACCAGTAGACAGGGGGCAACAGATACGCAGTATTTT	CATSRQGATDTQYF
TRBV7-8	TRBD1	TRBJ1-1	many	TGTGCCAGCAGACAGGGGGTGAACACTGAAGCTTTCTTT	CASRQGVNTEAFF
TRBV7-3	TRBD2	TRBJ2-3	few	TGTGCCAGCAGTTCTGCCGCGGGGGGGCCAGATACGCAGTATTTT	CASSSAAGGPDTQYF
TRBV2	-	TRBJ2-7	many	TGTGCCAGCAGTGAAGCGCTTCTGGCAGTCTACGAGCAGTACTTC	CASSEALLAVYEQYF
TRBV6-1	-	TRBJ1-3	-	TGTGCCAGCAGTGTGGGGGAACCTGGAAACACCATATATTTT	CASSVGEPGNTIYF
TRBV6-5	-	TRBJ1-1	few	TGTGCCAGCAGTTACCCAGCGTCTGAAGCTTTCTTT	CASSYPASEAFF
TRBV5-1	-	TRBJ2-3	-	TGCGCCAGCAGCCTACAATCAACAGATACGCAGTATTTT	CASSLQSTDTQYF
TRBV6-2/TRBV6-3	-	TRBJ1-5	-	TGTGCCAGCAGTCTTGGACAGCATAGCAATCAGCCCCAGCATTTT	CASSLGQHSNQPQHF
TRBV6-1	TRBD2	TRBJ2-1	many	TGTGCCAGCATCGACCTAGCGGGGGGGCCTCAGGAGCAGTTCTTC	CASIDLAGGPQEQFF
TRBV28	-	TRBJ1-5	many	TGTGCCAGCAGCGGGGGGGTCGGACAGCCCCAGCATTTT	CASSGGVGQPQHF
TRBV3-1	-	TRBJ1-5	many	TGTGCCAGCAGCCAAGATCTAGGGAAGGGGCAGCCCCAGCATTTT	CASSQDLGKGQPQHF
TRBV2	TRBD1	TRBJ2-6	-	TGTGCCAGCAAACAGGGGGCTTTCTCTGGGGCCAACGTCCTGACTTTC	CASKQGAFSGANVLTF
TRBV4-1	-	TRBJ2-7	-	TGCGCCAGCAGCCAAGATCGTTCAGGGGGGGCCGAGCAGTACTTC	CASSQDRSGGAEQYF
TRBV6-2/TRBV6-3	-	TRBJ1-4	-	TGTGCCAGCAGTTGGGGACAACCTCTTGGGACTAATGAAAAACTGTTTTTT	CASSWGQPLGTNEKLFF
TRBV20-1	TRBD1	TRBJ1-5	-	TGCAGTGCTAGAGATCGGGGACAGCTGACTTGGAAGCCCCAGCATTTT	CSARDRGQLTWKPQHF
TRBV11-2	-	TRBJ1-2	many	TGTGCCAGCAGCTCTGGGGACTTCTATGGCTACACCTTC	CASSSGDFYGYTF
TRBV9	-	TRBJ2-7	few	TGTGCCAGCAGCGTAGGGGGGCGGGGGCTCAGCTACGAGCAGTACTTC	CASSVGGRGLSYEQYF
TRBV5-1	-	TRBJ1-4	many	TGCGCCAGCAGCTTGTTAGGCAATACGGGTGAAAAACTGTTTTTT	CASSLLGNTGEKLFF
TRBV28	-	TRBJ1-1	many	TGTGCCAGCAGTTTACTACAGGATAACACTGAAGCTTTCTTT	CASSLLQDNTEAFF
TRBV7-2	TRBD2	TRBJ2-1	once	TGTGCCAGCAGCCTACGGACAGCAGATACTAGCGGGATCTACAATGAGCAGTTCTTC	CASSLRTADTSGIYNEQFF
TRBV10-3	TRBD1	TRBJ2-3	-	TGTGCCATCAGTATAGACAGGGCAGATACGCAGTATTTT	CAISIDRADTQYF
TRBV6-1	-	TRBJ1-6	-	TGTGCCAGCAGGGAACAGGGCTACTATAATTCACCCCTCCACTTT	CASREQGYYNSPLHF
TRBV25-1	TRBD2	TRBJ2-3	few	TGTGCCAGCAGTGAATTGGGCGGGGGGGCCGAGAATACGCAGTATTTT	CASSELGGGAENTQYF
TRBV6-2/TRBV6-3	TRBD2	TRBJ2-3	many	TGTGCCAGCAGTTACGGGCTAGCGGGGGTTCTCGGCACAGATACGCAGTATTTT	CASSYGLAGVLGTDTQYF
TRBV18	-	TRBJ2-5	-	TGTGCCAGCTCACACCGGACCCAAGGGGAGACCCAGTACTTC	CASSHRTQGETQYF
TRBV2	-	TRBJ1-6	many	TGTGCCAGTTCTGAATTAGTAGGATCACCCCTCCACTTT	CASSELVGSPLHF
TRBV3-1	-	TRBJ1-6	many	TGTGCCAGCAGCCAAGATGGACCGGGACACGCCGCCTATAATTCACCCCTCCACTTT	CASSQDGPGHAAYNSPLHF